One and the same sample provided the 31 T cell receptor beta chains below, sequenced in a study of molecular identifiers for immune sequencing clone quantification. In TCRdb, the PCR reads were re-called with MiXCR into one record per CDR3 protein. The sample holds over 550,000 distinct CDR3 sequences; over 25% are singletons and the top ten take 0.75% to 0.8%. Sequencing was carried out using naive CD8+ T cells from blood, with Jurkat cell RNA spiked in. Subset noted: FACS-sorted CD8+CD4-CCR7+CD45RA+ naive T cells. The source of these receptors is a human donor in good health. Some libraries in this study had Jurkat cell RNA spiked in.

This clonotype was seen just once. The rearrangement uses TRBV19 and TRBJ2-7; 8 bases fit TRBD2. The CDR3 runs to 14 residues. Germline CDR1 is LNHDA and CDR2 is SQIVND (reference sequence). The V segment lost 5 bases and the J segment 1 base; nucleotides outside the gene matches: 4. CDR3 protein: CASSWAGGSYEQYF. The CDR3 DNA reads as TGTGCCAGTAGTTGGGCGGGGGGTTCCTACGAGCAGTACTTC.

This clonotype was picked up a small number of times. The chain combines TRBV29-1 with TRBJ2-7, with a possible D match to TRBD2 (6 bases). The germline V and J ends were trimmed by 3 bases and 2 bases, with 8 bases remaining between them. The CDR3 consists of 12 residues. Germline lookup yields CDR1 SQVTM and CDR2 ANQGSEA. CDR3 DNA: TGCAGCGTTGAGCGGGGCCCCTACGAGCAGTACTTC. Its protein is CSVERGPYEQYF.

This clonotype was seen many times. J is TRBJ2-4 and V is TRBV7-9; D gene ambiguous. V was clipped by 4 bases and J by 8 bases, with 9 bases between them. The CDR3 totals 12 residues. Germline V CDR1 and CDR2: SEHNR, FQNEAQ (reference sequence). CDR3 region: CASSSSGHIQYF. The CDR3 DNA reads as TGTGCCAGCAGCTCCTCCGGGCACATTCAGTACTTC.

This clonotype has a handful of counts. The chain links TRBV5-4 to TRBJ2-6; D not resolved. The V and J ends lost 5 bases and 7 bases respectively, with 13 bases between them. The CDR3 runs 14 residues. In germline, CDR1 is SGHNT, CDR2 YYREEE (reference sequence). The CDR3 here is CASRWGTGANVLTF. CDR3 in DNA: TGTGCCAGCAGATGGGGAACCGGAGCCAACGTCCTGACTTTC. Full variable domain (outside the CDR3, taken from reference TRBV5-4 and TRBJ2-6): ETGVTQSPTHLIKTRGQQVTLRCSSQSGHNTVSWYQQALGQGPQFIFQYYREEENGRGNFPPRFSGLQFPNYSSELNVNALELDDSALYLCASRWGTGANVLTFGAGSRLTVL.

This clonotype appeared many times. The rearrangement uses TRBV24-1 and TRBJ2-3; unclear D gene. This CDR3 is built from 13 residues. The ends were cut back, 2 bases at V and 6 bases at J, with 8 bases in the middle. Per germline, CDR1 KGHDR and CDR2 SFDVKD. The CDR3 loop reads CATSDSSSDTQYF. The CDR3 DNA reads TGTGCCACCAGTGATTCAAGTTCGGATACGCAGTATTTT.

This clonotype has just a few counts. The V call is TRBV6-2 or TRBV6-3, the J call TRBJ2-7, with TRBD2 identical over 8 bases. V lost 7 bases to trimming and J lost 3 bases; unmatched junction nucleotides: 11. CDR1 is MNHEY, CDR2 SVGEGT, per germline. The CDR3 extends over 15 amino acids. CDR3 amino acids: CASNLQRGSYYEQYF. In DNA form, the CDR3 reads TGTGCCAGCAATTTACAGCGGGGGTCCTACTACGAGCAGTACTTC.

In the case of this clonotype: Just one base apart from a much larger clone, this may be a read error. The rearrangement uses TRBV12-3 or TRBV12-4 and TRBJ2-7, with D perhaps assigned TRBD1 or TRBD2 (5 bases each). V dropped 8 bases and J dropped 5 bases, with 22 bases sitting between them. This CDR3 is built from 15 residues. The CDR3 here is CASSQARGVLHEQYF. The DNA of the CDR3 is TGTGCCAGCTCCCAAGCGAGAGGGGTCCTCCACGAGCAGTACTTC.

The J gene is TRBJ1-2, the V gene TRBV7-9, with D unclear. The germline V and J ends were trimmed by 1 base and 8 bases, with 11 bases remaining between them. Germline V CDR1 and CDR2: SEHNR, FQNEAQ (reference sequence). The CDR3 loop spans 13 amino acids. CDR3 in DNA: TGTGCCAGCAGCTTAGGCGCAAACTCCGGCTACACCTTC. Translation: CASSLGANSGYTF.

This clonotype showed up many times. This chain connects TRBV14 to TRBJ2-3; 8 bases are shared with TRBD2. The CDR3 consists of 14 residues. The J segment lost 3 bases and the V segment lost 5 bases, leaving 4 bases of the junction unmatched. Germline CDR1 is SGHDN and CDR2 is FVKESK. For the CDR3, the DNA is TGTGCCAGCAGCACGCGGGGGGTTACAGATACGCAGTATTTT. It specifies CASSTRGVTDTQYF.

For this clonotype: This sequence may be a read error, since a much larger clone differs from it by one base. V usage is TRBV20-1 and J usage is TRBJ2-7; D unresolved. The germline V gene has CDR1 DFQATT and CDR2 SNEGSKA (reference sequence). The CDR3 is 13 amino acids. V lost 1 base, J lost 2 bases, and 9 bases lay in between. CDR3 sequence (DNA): TGCAGTGCTAGAGTGGGCCTTGCCTACGAGCAGTACTTC. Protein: CSARVGLAYEQYF.

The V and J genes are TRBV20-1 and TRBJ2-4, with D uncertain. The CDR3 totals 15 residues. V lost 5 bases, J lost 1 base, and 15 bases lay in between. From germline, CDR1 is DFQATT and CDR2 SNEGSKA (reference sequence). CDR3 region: CSACQFGEAKNIQYF. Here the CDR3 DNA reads TGCAGTGCTTGCCAGTTTGGCGAGGCCAAAAACATTCAGTACTTC.

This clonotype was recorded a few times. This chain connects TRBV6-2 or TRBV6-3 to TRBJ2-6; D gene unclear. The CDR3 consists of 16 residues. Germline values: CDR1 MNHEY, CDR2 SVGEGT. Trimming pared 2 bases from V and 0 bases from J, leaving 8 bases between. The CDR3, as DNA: TGTGCCAGCAGTTACGGAGACCTCTCTGGGGCCAACGTCCTGACTTTC. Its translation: CASSYGDLSGANVLTF.

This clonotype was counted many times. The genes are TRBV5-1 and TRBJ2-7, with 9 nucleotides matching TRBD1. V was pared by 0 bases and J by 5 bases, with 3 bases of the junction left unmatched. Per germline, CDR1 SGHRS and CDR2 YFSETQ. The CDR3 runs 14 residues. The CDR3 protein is CASSLGGTGHEQYF. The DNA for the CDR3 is TGCGCCAGCAGCTTGGGAGGGACAGGGCACGAGCAGTACTTC. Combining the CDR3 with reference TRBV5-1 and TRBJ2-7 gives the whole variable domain KAGVTQTPRYLIKTRGQQVTLSCSPISGHRSVSWYQQTPGQGLQFLFEYFSETQRNKGNFPGRFSGRQFSNSRSEMNVSTLELGDSALYLCASSLGGTGHEQYFGPGTRLTVT.

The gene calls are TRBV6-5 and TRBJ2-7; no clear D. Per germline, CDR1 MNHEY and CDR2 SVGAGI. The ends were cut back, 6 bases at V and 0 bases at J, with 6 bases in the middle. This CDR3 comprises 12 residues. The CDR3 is CASRTHSYEQYF. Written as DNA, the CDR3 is TGTGCCAGCAGGACACACTCCTACGAGCAGTACTTC.

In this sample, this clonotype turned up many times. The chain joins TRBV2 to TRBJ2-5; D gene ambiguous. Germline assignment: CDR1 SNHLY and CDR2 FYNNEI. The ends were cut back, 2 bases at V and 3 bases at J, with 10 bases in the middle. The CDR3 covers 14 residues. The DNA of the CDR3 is TGTGCCAGCAGTGAAAGAGGCACCGAAGAGACCCAGTACTTC. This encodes CASSERGTEETQYF.

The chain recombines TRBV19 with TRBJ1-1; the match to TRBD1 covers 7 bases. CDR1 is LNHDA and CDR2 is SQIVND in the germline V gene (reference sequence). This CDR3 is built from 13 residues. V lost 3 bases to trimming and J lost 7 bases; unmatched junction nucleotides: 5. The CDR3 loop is CASSIEGAFEAFF. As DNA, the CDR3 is TGTGCCAGTAGTATTGAGGGGGCGTTTGAAGCTTTCTTT.

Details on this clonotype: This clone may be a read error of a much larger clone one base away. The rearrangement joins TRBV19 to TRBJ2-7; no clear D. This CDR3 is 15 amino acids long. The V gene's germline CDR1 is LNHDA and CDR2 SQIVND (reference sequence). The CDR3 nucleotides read TGTGCCAGTAGCTACCGGGCGAGCAGCTCCTACGAGCAGTCCTTC. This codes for CASSYRASSSYEQSF.

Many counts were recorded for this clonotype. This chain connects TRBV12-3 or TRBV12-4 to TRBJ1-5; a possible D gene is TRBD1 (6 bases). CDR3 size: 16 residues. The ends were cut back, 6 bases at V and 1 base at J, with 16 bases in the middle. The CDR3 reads CASSPGQLVSNQPQHF. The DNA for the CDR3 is TGTGCCAGCAGCCCCGGACAGCTAGTGAGCAATCAGCCCCAGCATTTT.

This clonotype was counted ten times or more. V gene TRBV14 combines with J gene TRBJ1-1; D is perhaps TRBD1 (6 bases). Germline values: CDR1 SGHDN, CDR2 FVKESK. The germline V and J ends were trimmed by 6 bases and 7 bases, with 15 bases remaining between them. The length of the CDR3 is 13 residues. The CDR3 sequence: CASSYGTSGEAFF. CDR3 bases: TGTGCCAGCAGTTACGGGACATCGGGTGAAGCTTTCTTT.

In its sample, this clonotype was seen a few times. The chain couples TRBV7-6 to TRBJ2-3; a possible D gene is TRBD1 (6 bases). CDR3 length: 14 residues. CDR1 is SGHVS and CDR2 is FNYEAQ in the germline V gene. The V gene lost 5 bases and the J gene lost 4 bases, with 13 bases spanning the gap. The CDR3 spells CASSTTGIADTQYF. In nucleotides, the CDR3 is TGTGCCAGCAGCACAACAGGGATCGCAGATACGCAGTATTTT.

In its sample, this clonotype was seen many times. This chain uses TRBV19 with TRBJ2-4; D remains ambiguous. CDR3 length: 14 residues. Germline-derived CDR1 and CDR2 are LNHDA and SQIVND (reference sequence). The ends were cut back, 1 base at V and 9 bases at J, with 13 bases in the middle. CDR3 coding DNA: TGTGCCAGTAGTATAGGCGGCTACGCCGGCATTCAGTACTTC. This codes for CASSIGGYAGIQYF.

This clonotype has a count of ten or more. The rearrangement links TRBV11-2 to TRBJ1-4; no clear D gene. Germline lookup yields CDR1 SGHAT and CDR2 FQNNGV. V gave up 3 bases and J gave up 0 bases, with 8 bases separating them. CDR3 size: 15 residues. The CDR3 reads CASSFAAATNEKLFF. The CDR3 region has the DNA TGTGCCAGCAGCTTTGCGGCAGCAACTAATGAAAAACTGTTTTTT. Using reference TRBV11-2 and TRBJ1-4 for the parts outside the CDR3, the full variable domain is EAGVAQSPRYKIIEKRQSVAFWCNPISGHATLYWYQQILGQGPKLLIQFQNNGVVDDSQLPKDRFSAERLKGVDSTLKIQPAKLEDSAVYLCASSFAAATNEKLFFGSGTQLSVL.

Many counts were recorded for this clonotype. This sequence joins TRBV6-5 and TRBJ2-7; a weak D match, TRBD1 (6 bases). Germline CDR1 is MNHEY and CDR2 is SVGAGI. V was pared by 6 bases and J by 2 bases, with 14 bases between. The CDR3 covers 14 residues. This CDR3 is CASRDRDNPYEQYF. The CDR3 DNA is TGTGCCAGCAGGGACCGGGACAACCCCTACGAGCAGTACTTC.

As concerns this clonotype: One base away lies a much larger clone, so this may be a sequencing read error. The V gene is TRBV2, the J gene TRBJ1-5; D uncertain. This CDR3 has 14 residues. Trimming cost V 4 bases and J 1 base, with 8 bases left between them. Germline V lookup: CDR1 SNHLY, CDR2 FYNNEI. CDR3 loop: CASSGPDSNQPQHF. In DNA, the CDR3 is TGTGCCAGCAGTGGACCGGACAGCAATCAGCCCCAGCATTTT.

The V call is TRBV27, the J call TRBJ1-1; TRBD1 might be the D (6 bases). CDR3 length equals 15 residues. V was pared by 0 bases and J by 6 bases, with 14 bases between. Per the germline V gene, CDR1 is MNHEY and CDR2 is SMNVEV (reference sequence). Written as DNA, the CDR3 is TGTGCCAGCAGTTTATCTGGCAGGGGATTACCTGAAGCTTTCTTT. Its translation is CASSLSGRGLPEAFF.

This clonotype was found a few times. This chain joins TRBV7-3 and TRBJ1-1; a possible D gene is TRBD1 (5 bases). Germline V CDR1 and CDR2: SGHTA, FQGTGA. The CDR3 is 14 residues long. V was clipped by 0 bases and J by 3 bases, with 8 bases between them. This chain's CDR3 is CASSLTTDYTEAFF. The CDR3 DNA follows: TGTGCCAGCAGCTTAACGACAGACTACACTGAAGCTTTCTTT.

The CDR3 reads CASSEPAGGPITGELFF. Here the CDR3 DNA reads TGTGCCAGCAGTGAACCCGCGGGAGGGCCGATCACCGGGGAGCTGTTTTTT. The chain recombines TRBV2 with TRBJ2-2, with TRBD2 matching over 9 bases. Germline assignment: CDR1 SNHLY and CDR2 FYNNEI. This CDR3 has 17 residues. The V gene end was trimmed by 2 bases and the J gene end by 4 bases; junction bases not matched to a gene: 8.

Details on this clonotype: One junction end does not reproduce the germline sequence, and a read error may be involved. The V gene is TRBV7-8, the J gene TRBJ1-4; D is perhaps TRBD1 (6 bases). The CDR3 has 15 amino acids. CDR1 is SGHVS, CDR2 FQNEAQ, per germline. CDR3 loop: CASSPTGILYEKLLF. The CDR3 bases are TGTGCCAGCAGCCCAACAGGGATTTTATACGAAAAACTGCTTTTT.

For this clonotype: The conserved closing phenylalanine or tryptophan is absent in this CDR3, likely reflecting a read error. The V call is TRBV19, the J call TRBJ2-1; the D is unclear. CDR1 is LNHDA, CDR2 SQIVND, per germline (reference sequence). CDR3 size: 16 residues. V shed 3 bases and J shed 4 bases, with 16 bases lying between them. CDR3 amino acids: CASSMKSAPPYNEQFL. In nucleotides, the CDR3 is TGTGCCAGTAGTATGAAATCCGCACCCCCTTACAATGAGCAGTTCCTC.

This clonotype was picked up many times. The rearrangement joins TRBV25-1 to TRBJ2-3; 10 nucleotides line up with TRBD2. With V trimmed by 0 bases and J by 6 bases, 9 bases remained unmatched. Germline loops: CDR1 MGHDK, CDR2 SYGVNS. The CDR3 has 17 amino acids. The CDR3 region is CASSEYYGTSASDTQYF. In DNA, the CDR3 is TGTGCCAGCAGTGAATATTACGGGACTAGCGCGTCGGATACGCAGTATTTT. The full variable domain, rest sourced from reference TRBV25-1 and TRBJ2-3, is EADIYQTPRYLVIGTGKKITLECSQTMGHDKMYWYQQDPGMELHLIHYSYGVNSTEKGDLSSESTVSRIRTEHFPLTLESARPSHTSQYLCASSEYYGTSASDTQYFGPGTRLTVL.

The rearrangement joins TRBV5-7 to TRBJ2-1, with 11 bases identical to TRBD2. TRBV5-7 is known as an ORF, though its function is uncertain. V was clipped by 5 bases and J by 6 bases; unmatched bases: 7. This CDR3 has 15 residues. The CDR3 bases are TGTGCCAGCAGGAACCGACTAGCGGGGCGCAATGAGCAGTTCTTC. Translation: CASRNRLAGRNEQFF.